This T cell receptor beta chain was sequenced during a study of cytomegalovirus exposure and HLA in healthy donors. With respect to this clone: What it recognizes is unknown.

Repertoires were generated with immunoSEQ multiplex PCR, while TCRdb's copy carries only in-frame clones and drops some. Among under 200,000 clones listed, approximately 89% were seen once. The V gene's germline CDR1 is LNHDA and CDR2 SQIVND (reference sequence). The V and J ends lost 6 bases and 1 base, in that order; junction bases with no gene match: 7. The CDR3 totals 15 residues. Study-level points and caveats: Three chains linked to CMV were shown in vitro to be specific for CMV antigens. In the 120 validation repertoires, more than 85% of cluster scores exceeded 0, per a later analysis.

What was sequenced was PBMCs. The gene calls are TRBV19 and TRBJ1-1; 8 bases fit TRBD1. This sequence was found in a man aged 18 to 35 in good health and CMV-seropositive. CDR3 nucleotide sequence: TGTGCCAGTAGCTCCCCCGGGACAGGGAACACTGAAGCTTTCTTT. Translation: CASSSPGTGNTEAFF.